The sequence of this T cell receptor beta chain was determined in a study of CD8+ T cells in alopecia areata. General study findings and limits: In patients, TCRs were shared less clearly than in mice, and HLA may possibly be involved.

With respect to this clone: What it recognizes is unknown.

Patients with alopecia areata provided lesional scalp punch biopsies as well as peripheral blood. Extraction and reverse transcription of RNA yielded cDNA as the sequencing template. Libraries were prepared by immunoSEQ multiplex PCR; TCRdb keeps only in-frame clonotypes and omits some of them. The data hold fewer than 70,000 clones, with about 40% observed a single time. The CDR3 extends over 14 amino acids. Germline V CDR1 and CDR2: LNHDA, SQIVND (reference sequence). J was trimmed by 0 bases and V by 11 bases; bases with no gene match: 10. Sequencing input: NKG2D-low CD8+ T cells sorted from blood. This clonotype was sampled from a human donor with alopecia areata. The chain employs TRBV19 and TRBJ2-7; 7 bases agree with TRBD1. The CDR3 loop reads CASSGTASSYEQYF. The CDR3, as DNA: TGTGCCTCTTCCGGGACAGCGAGCTCCTACGAGCAGTACTTC.